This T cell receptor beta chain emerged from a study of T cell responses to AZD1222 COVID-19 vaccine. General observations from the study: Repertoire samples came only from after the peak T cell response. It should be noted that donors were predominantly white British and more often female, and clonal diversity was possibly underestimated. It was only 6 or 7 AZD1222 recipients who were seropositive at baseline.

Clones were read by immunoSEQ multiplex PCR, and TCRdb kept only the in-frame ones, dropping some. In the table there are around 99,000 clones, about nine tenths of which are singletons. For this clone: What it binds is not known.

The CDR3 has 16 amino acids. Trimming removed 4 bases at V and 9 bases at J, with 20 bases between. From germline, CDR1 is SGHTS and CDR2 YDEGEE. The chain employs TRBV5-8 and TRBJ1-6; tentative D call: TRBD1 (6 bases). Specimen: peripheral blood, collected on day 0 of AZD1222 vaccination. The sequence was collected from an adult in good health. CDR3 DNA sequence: TGTGCCAGCAGCCAGGGGTGGCCCCTTGCTAGTTCACCCCTCCACTTT. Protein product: CASSQGWPLASSPLHF.